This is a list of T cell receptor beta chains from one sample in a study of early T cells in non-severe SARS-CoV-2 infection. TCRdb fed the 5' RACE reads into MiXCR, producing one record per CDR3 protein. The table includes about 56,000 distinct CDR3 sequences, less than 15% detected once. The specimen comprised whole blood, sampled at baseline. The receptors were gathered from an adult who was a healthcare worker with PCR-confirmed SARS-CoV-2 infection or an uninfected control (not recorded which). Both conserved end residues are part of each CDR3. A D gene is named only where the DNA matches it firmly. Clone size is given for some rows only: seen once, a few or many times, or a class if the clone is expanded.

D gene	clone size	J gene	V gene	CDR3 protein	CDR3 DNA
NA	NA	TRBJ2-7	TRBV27	CASSFGGGEQYF	TGTGCCAGCAGTTTTGGAGGGGGTGAGCAGTACTTC
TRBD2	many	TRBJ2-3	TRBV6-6	CASNLSGDTDTQYF	TGTGCCAGCAATCTTAGCGGGGACACAGATACGCAGTATTTT
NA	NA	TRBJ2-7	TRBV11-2	CASSKWTANEQYF	TGTGCCAGCAGTAAGTGGACAGCCAACGAGCAGTACTTC
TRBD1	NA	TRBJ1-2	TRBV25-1	CASSPPGGGDGYTF	TGTGCCAGCAGTCCCCCAGGGGGTGGAGATGGCTACACCTTC
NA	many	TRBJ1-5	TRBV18	CASSPRRAGPLFQPQHF	TGTGCCAGCTCACCACGGAGGGCAGGGCCTTTATTTCAGCCCCAGCATTTT
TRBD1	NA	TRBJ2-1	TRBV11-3	CASSSGTGDEQFF	TGTGCCAGCAGCTCCGGGACAGGGGATGAGCAGTTCTTC
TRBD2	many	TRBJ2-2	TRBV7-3	CASSLTSANTGELFF	TGTGCCAGCAGCTTGACTAGCGCGAACACCGGGGAGCTGTTTTTT
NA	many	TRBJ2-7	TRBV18	CASSPRFEQYF	TGTGCCAGCTCACCACGGTTCGAGCAGTACTTC
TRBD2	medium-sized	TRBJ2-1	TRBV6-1	CASSELAGGVNEQFF	TGTGCCAGCAGTGAACTAGCGGGGGGGGTGAATGAGCAGTTCTTC
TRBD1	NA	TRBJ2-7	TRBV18	CASSEDRGISYEQYF	TGTGCCAGCTCCGAGGACAGGGGGATATCTTACGAGCAGTACTTC
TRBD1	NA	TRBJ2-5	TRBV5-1	CASSTGTGGGQETQYF	TGCGCCAGCAGCACAGGGACAGGGGGAGGCCAAGAGACCCAGTACTTC
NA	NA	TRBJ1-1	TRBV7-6	CASSPTTGNTEAFF	TGTGCCAGCAGCCCAACGACAGGGAACACTGAAGCTTTCTTT
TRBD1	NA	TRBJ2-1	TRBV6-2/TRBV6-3	CASSQGVNEQFF	TGTGCCAGCAGTCAGGGGGTCAATGAGCAGTTCTTC
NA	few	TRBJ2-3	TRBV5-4	CASRGGTFTDTQYF	TGTGCCAGCAGAGGGGGGACCTTCACAGATACGCAGTATTTT
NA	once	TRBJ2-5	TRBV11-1	CASSLVSQETQYF	TGTGCCAGCAGCTTAGTGTCCCAGGAGACCCAGTACTTC
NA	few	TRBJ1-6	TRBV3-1	CASSQEVRSDSPLHF	TGTGCCAGCAGCCAAGAGGTCCGGTCTGATTCACCCCTCCACTTT
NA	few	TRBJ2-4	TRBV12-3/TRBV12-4	CASRAELFQYF	TGTGCCAGCAGGGCTGAGCTCTTTCAGTACTTC
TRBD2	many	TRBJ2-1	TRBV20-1	CSAHRRGSEQFF	TGCAGTGCCCACCGGCGGGGGAGTGAGCAGTTCTTC
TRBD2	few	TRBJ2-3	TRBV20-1	CSANGASGYRDTQYF	TGCAGTGCTAACGGGGCTAGCGGTTACCGAGATACGCAGTATTTT
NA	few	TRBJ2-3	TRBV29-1	CSVEYLAEVTDTQYF	TGCAGCGTTGAGTACCTAGCCGAGGTTACAGATACGCAGTATTTT
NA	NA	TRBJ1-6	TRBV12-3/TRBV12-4	CASTLNNSPLHF	TGTGCCAGCACTCTGAATAATTCACCCCTCCACTTT
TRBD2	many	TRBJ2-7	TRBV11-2	CASSSGLPPYEQYF	TGTGCCAGCAGCTCGGGACTACCCCCCTACGAGCAGTACTTC
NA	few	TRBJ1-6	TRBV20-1	CSAPPGGDNSPLHF	TGCAGTGCCCCTCCTGGGGGAGATAATTCACCCCTCCACTTT
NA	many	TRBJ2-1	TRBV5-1	CASSSDAVQGYNEQFF	TGCGCCAGCAGCTCGGACGCGGTCCAGGGCTACAATGAGCAGTTCTTC
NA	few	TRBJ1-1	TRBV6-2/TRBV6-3	CASSYKRAASTEAFF	TGTGCCAGCAGTTACAAGCGAGCGGCCTCAACTGAAGCTTTCTTT
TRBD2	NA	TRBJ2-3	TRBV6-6	CASSSGLAGDTQYF	TGTGCCAGCAGTTCGGGACTAGCGGGAGATACGCAGTATTTT